The clone carrying this T cell receptor (beta chain) has at least ten counts. Its antigen remains unidentified. Amplification of TCR beta CDR3 regions used RNA as the template. Initially, a first-round RT-PCR of the TCR CDR3 employed the HTBI primer set. TCRdb called the multiplex PCR reads again in MiXCR, with one record for every CDR3 protein. The data show hundreds of thousands of distinct CDR3 sequences, with approximately 13% seen just once and around 9.2% held by the top ten. The sample belongs to a study of T cells in Graves' hyperthyroidism and ophthalmopathy. Exclusion of a patient resulted from uncontrolled infection, other autoimmune disease, pregnancy or lactation. PBMCs were obtained from under 13 ml fresh peripheral blood. Germline CDR1 is MDHEN and CDR2 is SYDVKM. CDR3 length equals 17 residues. Trimming left V 5 bases short and J 1 base short, with 18 bases between. Findings and caveats of the study: Using 13 V-J features, a model discriminated ophthalmopathy from stable hyperthyroidism.

Sequencing input: blood. This receptor was obtained from a woman younger than 30 with Graves' hyperthyroidism. V and J are TRBV28 and TRBJ1-3, with D perhaps TRBD1 (5 bases). CDR3 DNA sequence: TGTGCCAGCAGTAGCTTCCGGGACTTGGAATCTGGAAACACCATATATTTT. Protein product: CASSSFRDLESGNTIYF.